This TCR beta chain emerged from a study of cytomegalovirus exposure and HLA in healthy donors. CDR1 is SGHKS, CDR2 YYEKEE, per germline (reference sequence). With V trimmed by 0 bases and J by 5 bases, 8 bases remained unmatched. The CDR3 extends over 16 amino acids. The PCR ran on 60 Vbeta and 13 Jbeta primers. Produced via immunoSEQ multiplex PCR; TCRdb's table is partial and in-frame only. In the table there are under 200,000 clones, under 85% of which are singletons. For this clone: The sample contains more than one DNA sequence encoding this CDR3.

The J gene is TRBJ1-1, the V gene TRBV5-5, with 9 bases fitting TRBD1. Sequencing was done on a sample of PBMCs. The receptor was isolated from a young woman in good health and CMV-seropositive. CDR3 sequence (DNA): TGTGCCAGCAGCTTGGGACGAGACAGGGGGTTGACTGAAGCTTTCTTT. This gives the protein CASSLGRDRGLTEAFF.